One sample yielded the 30 T cell receptor beta chains listed below, sequenced in a study of early T cells in non-severe SARS-CoV-2 infection. TCRdb analysed the 5' RACE reads with MiXCR anew, one entry per CDR3 protein. The repertoire holds tens of thousands of distinct CDR3 sequences, with less than 8% as singletons. Sequencing input: whole blood. These receptors were taken from an adult who was a healthcare worker with PCR-confirmed SARS-CoV-2 infection or an uninfected control (not recorded which).

This clonotype appeared a few times. The chain has TRBV15 and TRBJ2-2; D call uncertain. There are 16 residues in the CDR3. Germline CDR1 reads LNHNV; CDR2 reads YYDKDF (reference sequence). V gave up 1 base and J gave up 7 bases, with 16 bases separating them. CDR3 sequence (DNA): TGTGCCACCAGCAGAGGTGGAGCACCCCCGGGCGGGGAGCTGTTTTTT. It codes for CATSRGGAPPGGELFF.

This clonotype was seen a handful of times. The CDR3 DNA follows: TGCAGTGCTATAGACAGCATTGCAACTAATGAAAAACTGTTTTTT. It encodes CSAIDSIATNEKLFF. V gene TRBV20-1 combines with J gene TRBJ1-4; D may be TRBD1 (5 bases). Germline lookup yields CDR1 DFQATT and CDR2 SNEGSKA (reference sequence). The CDR3 is 15 amino acids. Trimming left V 4 bases short and J 0 bases short, with 12 bases between.

The chain is built from TRBV7-9 and TRBJ2-7; TRBD1 agrees at 7 bases. After removal of 5 bases from V and 2 bases from J, the junction contained 6 bases not matched to a gene. Germline lookup yields CDR1 SEHNR and CDR2 FQNEAQ (reference sequence). The CDR3 covers 14 residues. CDR3 sequence: CASSLGQDTYEQYF. For the CDR3, the DNA is TGTGCCAGCAGCCTTGGACAGGATACCTACGAGCAGTACTTC.

This clonotype occurred many times. The rearrangement uses TRBV28 and TRBJ2-3; 14 nucleotides agree with TRBD2. The CDR3 is made up of 15 amino acids. The germline V gene encodes CDR1 MDHEN and CDR2 SYDVKM. Germline trimming cut 2 bases from V and 6 bases from J; bases unmatched to any gene: 1. The CDR3 spells CASSLGLAGGDTQYF. Here the CDR3 DNA reads TGTGCCAGCAGTTTAGGACTAGCGGGGGGCGATACGCAGTATTTT.

The sample holds a few counts of this clonotype. The V and J genes are TRBV5-1 and TRBJ2-7; no reliable D call. Germline V gene lookup returns CDR1 SGHRS and CDR2 YFSETQ. V was pared by 1 base and J by 6 bases, with 11 bases between. This CDR3 has 13 residues. CDR3 in DNA: TGCGCCAGCAGCTTGCGGCTTACTGGCGAGCAGTACTTC. It specifies CASSLRLTGEQYF.

This clonotype was seen at least ten times. The rearrangement joins TRBV5-5 to TRBJ2-3; 9 bases match TRBD1. Germline V gene sequence: CDR1 SGHKS, CDR2 YYEKEE (reference sequence). V was clipped by 4 bases and J by 4 bases; unmatched bases: 10. The CDR3 covers 16 residues. CDR3 loop: CASSPAPGQGPDTQYF. The CDR3 DNA reads TGTGCCAGCAGCCCCGCTCCGGGACAGGGCCCAGATACGCAGTATTTT.

This clonotype came up many times. The chain combines TRBV5-6 with TRBJ2-1; D is undetermined. Germline-derived CDR1 and CDR2 are SGHDT and YYEEEE. This CDR3 has 11 residues. V was pared by 5 bases and J by 4 bases, with 4 bases between. CDR3 sequence (DNA): TGTGCCAGCAGGTCGTACAATGAGCAGTTCTTC. Its translation is CASRSYNEQFF.

This clonotype has ten or more counts. The chain is built from TRBV11-2 and TRBJ1-5; D possibly corresponds to TRBD1 (5 bases). Trimming removed 1 base from V and 0 bases from J, with 13 bases in between. Germline loops: CDR1 SGHAT, CDR2 FQNNGV. The CDR3 extends over 17 amino acids. This CDR3 is CASSLGLATASNQPQHF. As DNA, the CDR3 is TGTGCCAGCAGCTTAGGCCTCGCGACAGCTAGCAATCAGCCCCAGCATTTT.

This clonotype was seen once. A much larger clone lies a single base off, so this may be a read error. The chain couples TRBV19 to TRBJ2-1; D is ambiguous. The germline V and J ends were trimmed by 8 bases and 3 bases, with 8 bases remaining between them. The CDR3 length is 12 residues. CDR1 is LNHDA, CDR2 SQIVND, per germline (reference sequence). The CDR3 DNA reads as TGTGCCAGTGGCCCTAGCTACAATGAGCAGTTCTTC. This gives the protein CASGPSYNEQFF.

The table lists this clonotype with many counts. The gene calls are TRBV20-1 and TRBJ1-3, with 7 bases fitting TRBD1. Germline V gives CDR1 DFQATT, CDR2 SNEGSKA (reference sequence). Germline trimming cut 5 bases from V and 0 bases from J; bases unmatched to any gene: 4. This CDR3 has 14 residues. CDR3 region: CSAVTGASGNTIYF. As DNA, the CDR3 is TGCAGTGCTGTAACAGGGGCCTCTGGAAACACCATATATTTT.

This clonotype was seen a handful of times. The chain links TRBV4-1 to TRBJ2-3, with TRBD1 matching 8 bases. Germline-derived CDR1 and CDR2 are MGHRA and YSYEKL. The trim removed 1 base at V and 4 bases at J, leaving 7 bases unmatched. The CDR3 loop spans 16 amino acids. The CDR3: CASSQGPDRVPDTQYF. The CDR3 DNA reads as TGCGCCAGCAGCCAAGGCCCGGACAGGGTACCAGATACGCAGTATTTT.

In this sample, this clonotype turned up many times. The CDR3 protein is CASMWGYQPQHF. Written as DNA, the CDR3 is TGTGCCAGCATGTGGGGTTACCAGCCCCAGCATTTT. The gene calls are TRBV28 and TRBJ1-5; D unclear. Germline CDR1 reads MDHEN; CDR2 reads SYDVKM. Trimming took off 7 bases at V and 7 bases at J, with 11 bases between the two ends. The CDR3 extends over 12 amino acids. The full variable domain, completed using reference TRBV28 and TRBJ1-5, is DVKVTQSSRYLVKRTGEKVFLECVQDMDHENMFWYRQDPGLGLRLIYFSYDVKMKEKGDIPEGYSVSREKKERFSLILESASTNQTSMYLCASMWGYQPQHFGDGTRLSIL.

This clonotype was counted a few times. V is TRBV20-1 and J is TRBJ2-2; 10 positions match TRBD2. The V gene's germline CDR1 is DFQATT and CDR2 SNEGSKA (reference sequence). With V trimmed by 5 bases and J by 1 base, 4 bases remained unmatched. There are 15 residues in the CDR3. The CDR3 loop is CSASTSGVNTGELFF. DNA for the CDR3: TGCAGTGCTTCAACTAGCGGGGTGAACACCGGGGAGCTGTTTTTT.

The chain couples TRBV7-6 to TRBJ2-5; 9 bases agree with TRBD1. The CDR3 spans 14 residues. Germline CDR1 and CDR2: SGHVS and FNYEAQ. With 5 bases clipped from V and 5 bases from J, the junction kept 6 bases outside the gene matches. The CDR3 spells CASSTTGGRETQYF. The CDR3, as DNA: TGTGCCAGCAGCACCACAGGGGGCCGGGAGACCCAGTACTTC.

At least ten counts were recorded for this clonotype. The chain combines TRBV29-1 with TRBJ2-2; D is perhaps TRBD1 (6 bases). The V and J ends lost 6 bases and 4 bases respectively, with 12 bases between them. Germline values: CDR1 SQVTM, CDR2 ANQGSEA. The CDR3 has 13 amino acids. In DNA, the CDR3 is TGCAGCGTCCAACAGGGACGCACCGGGGAGCTGTTTTTT. Its protein product is CSVQQGRTGELFF.

This clonotype was counted many times. The final CDR3 position lacks the conserved phenylalanine or tryptophan, pointing to a likely read error. The DNA is omitted, as the CDR3 cannot be located on it reliably, and the CDR3 follows TCRdb's listing. CDR3 residues: CATSREEAGDS. The rearrangement uses TRBV15 and TRBJ2-7; the table's D call of TRBD1 was not tested on the DNA. Germline-derived CDR1 and CDR2 are LNHNV and YYDKDF (reference sequence). The CDR3 totals 11 residues, both ends included.

This clonotype showed up just a few times. The chain recombines TRBV7-9 with TRBJ2-3; D is possibly TRBD2 (6 bases). The V gene's germline CDR1 is SEHNR and CDR2 FQNEAQ (reference sequence). The CDR3 has 13 residues. V was shortened by 7 bases and J by 5 bases, with 13 bases between the two germline ends. CDR3 nucleotide sequence: TGTGCCAGCATGAGCGGGTGGGGAGATACGCAGTATTTT. The encoded protein is CASMSGWGDTQYF.

This clonotype came up a few times. The chain couples TRBV7-2 to TRBJ2-5; possibly TRBD2 for D (6 bases). Germline CDR1 reads SGHTA; CDR2 reads FQGNSA. Trimming cost V 3 bases and J 1 base, with 12 bases left between them. The CDR3 consists of 15 residues. The CDR3 DNA reads as TGTGCCAGCAGCTTCCGGGGGAAGGGCCAAGAGACCCAGTACTTC. Residues: CASSFRGKGQETQYF.

This clonotype was found many times. The CDR3, as DNA: TGTGCCAGCAGTGAAGAGGGAGGGGGCGCAGCCAAAAACATTCAGTACTTC. This gives the protein CASSEEGGGAAKNIQYF. The V gene is TRBV2, the J gene TRBJ2-4; D might be TRBD1 or TRBD2, each matching 7 bases. CDR1 and CDR2 (germline): SNHLY, FYNNEI. There are 17 residues in the CDR3. V was shortened by 1 base and J by 0 bases, with 13 bases between the two germline ends.

At least ten counts were recorded for this clonotype. J is TRBJ2-3 and V is TRBV11-2, with D perhaps assigned TRBD1 or TRBD2 (5 bases each). V was pared by 1 base and J by 0 bases, with 11 bases between. Germline values: CDR1 SGHAT, CDR2 FQNNGV. This CDR3 has 16 amino acids. The CDR3 reads CASSLAGPPSTDTQYF. CDR3 nucleotide sequence: TGTGCCAGCAGCTTAGCGGGACCACCAAGCACAGATACGCAGTATTTT.

This clonotype was recorded a few times. The chain links TRBV5-1 to TRBJ1-2, with D hard to call. The CDR3 contains 13 residues. Germline assignment: CDR1 SGHRS and CDR2 YFSETQ. Trimming removed 0 bases at V and 5 bases at J, with 8 bases between. The CDR3 region has the DNA TGCGCCAGCAGCTTGGCCCCCTCTTATGGCTACACCTTC. Translated: CASSLAPSYGYTF.

The CDR3 region has the DNA TGCAGCGTTGGAACAGGGGGCCGCAATCAGCCCCAGCATTTT. Amino acids: CSVGTGGRNQPQHF. This rearrangement joins TRBV29-1 to TRBJ1-5; 9 bases agree with TRBD1. In germline, CDR1 is SQVTM, CDR2 ANQGSEA. The V gene end was trimmed by 4 bases and the J gene end by 2 bases; junction bases not matched to a gene: 3. This CDR3 region has 14 residues.

This clonotype came up a few times. The gene calls are TRBV27 and TRBJ2-1; TRBD2 matches at 8 bases. Trimming removed 6 bases from V and 4 bases from J; junction bases left unmatched: 8. This CDR3 is built from 15 residues. CDR1 is MNHEY and CDR2 is SMNVEV in the germline V gene (reference sequence). Written as DNA, the CDR3 is TGTGCCAGCAGGATCCACACGGGGGGGTACAATGAGCAGTTCTTC. Translating it yields CASRIHTGGYNEQFF.

The chain combines TRBV13 with TRBJ2-5; weak D call: TRBD2 (5 bases). V shed 5 bases and J shed 7 bases, with 14 bases lying between them. The CDR3 runs to 13 residues. The V gene's germline CDR1 is PRHDT and CDR2 FYEKMQ (reference sequence). This chain's CDR3 is CASSLEAVGTQYF. The CDR3 DNA sequence: TGTGCCAGCAGCCTGGAGGCGGTTGGGACCCAGTACTTC.

This clonotype was observed at least ten times. The chain has TRBV7-9 and TRBJ2-1; 9 bases match TRBD2. The CDR3 extends over 17 amino acids. CDR1 is SEHNR and CDR2 is FQNEAQ in the germline V gene (reference sequence). The V and J ends lost 1 base and 7 bases, in that order; junction bases with no gene match: 11. CDR3 in amino acids: CASSLGRRTSAINEQFF. CDR3 in DNA: TGTGCCAGCAGCTTAGGGAGGAGGACTAGCGCTATAAATGAGCAGTTCTTC.

This chain joins TRBV5-1 and TRBJ2-2; D may match TRBD1 or TRBD2 (6 bases each). This CDR3 region has 16 residues. Germline-derived CDR1 and CDR2 are SGHRS and YFSETQ. The V end lost 2 bases, the J end lost 4 bases, and 15 bases lay between the germline ends. The DNA of the CDR3 is TGCGCCAGCAGCTTAGGGGGGACAACGAGCACCGGGGAGCTGTTTTTT. It is translated as CASSLGGTTSTGELFF.

The chain links TRBV5-1 to TRBJ2-7, with 8 positions matching TRBD2. Germline CDR1 and CDR2: SGHRS and YFSETQ. The V and J ends lost 0 bases and 4 bases, in that order; junction bases with no gene match: 6. This CDR3 spans 15 amino acids. For the CDR3, the DNA is TGCGCCAGCAGCTTGGGGAGCGGGAGTATTTACGAGCAGTACTTC. It specifies CASSLGSGSIYEQYF.

The CDR3 DNA sequence: TGTGCCAGCAGTTATGGCGCGACAGGGCCCTACGAGCAGTACTTC. Its protein is CASSYGATGPYEQYF. The chain has TRBV12-3 or TRBV12-4 and TRBJ2-7; 7 bases line up with TRBD1. The CDR3 is made up of 15 amino acids. Trimming took 4 bases from V and 2 from J; bases not matched to a gene: 8.

The chain recombines TRBV12-3 or TRBV12-4 with TRBJ1-1; D unclear. V was cut by 3 bases and J by 1 base, with 12 bases left in between. The CDR3 contains 15 residues. The CDR3 DNA reads TGTGCCAGCAGTTTCCGAGGGTCGAAGAACACTGAAGCTTTCTTT. Translation gives CASSFRGSKNTEAFF.

The sample holds a few counts of this clonotype. V gene TRBV29-1 combines with J gene TRBJ2-1; D remains ambiguous. Trimming shortened V by 3 bases and J by 0 bases, and 6 bases separated the two germline ends. This CDR3 has 13 amino acids. CDR1 and CDR2 (germline): SQVTM, ANQGSEA. The DNA of the CDR3 is TGCAGCGTTGATAGTTTCTCCTACAATGAGCAGTTCTTC. Translation gives CSVDSFSYNEQFF.